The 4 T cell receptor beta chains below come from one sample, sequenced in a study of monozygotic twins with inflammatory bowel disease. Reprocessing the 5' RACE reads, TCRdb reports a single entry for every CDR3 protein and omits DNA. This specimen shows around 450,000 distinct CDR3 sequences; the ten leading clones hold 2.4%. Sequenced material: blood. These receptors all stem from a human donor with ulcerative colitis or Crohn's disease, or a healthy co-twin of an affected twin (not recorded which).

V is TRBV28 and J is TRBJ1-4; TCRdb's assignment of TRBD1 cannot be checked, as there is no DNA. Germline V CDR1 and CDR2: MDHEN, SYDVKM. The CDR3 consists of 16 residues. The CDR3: CASSLGGQATNEKLFF.

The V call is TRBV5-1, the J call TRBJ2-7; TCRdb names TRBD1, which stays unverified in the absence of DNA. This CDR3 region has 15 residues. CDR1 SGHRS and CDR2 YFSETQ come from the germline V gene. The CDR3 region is CASTSGQASSYEQYF.

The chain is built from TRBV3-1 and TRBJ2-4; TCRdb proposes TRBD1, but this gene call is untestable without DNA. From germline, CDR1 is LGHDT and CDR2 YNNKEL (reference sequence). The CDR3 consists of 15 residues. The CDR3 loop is CASSQDRLKGDIQYF.

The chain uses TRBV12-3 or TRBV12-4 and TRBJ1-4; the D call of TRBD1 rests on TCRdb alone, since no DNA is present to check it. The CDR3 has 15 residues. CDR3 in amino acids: CASSTGQAPNEKLFF.